This T cell receptor (beta chain) is from a study of T cell responses to AZD1222 COVID-19 vaccine. Overall study results and limits: Unmutated variant regions are reportedly targeted by nearly half of spike-specific TCRs. Clonal diversity was possibly underestimated, and the donors were mostly white British, with more females. Spike-specific TCR breadth and depth went up after people got two AZD1222 doses. Sampling captured repertoires only after the peak T cell response.

Trimming shortened V by 5 bases and J by 10 bases, and 15 bases separated the two germline ends. CDR1 is SNHLY and CDR2 is FYNNEI in the germline V gene. The CDR3 contains 14 residues. Profiled with immunoSEQ multiplex PCR; TCRdb holds only in-frame clones, not every one. The data hold 100,000 to 120,000 clones, with about nine tenths observed a single time. On this clone itself: As yet, its antigen is unknown.

The TCR sequence derives from an adult who received the AZD1222 COVID-19 vaccine. The chain links TRBV2 to TRBJ1-6; D gene uncertain. Here the sequenced sample was peripheral blood, taken 28 days after the second AZD1222 dose. The CDR3 is CASSISGLKSPLHF. CDR3 DNA sequence: TGTGCCAGCAGTATATCGGGTCTCAAATCACCCCTCCACTTT.